This is a list of T cell receptor beta chains from one sample in a study of regulatory T cells in long-lasting Graves disease. MiXCR was run by TCRdb on the multiplex PCR reads, yielding one entry per CDR3 protein. This table holds 360,000 or so distinct CDR3 sequences, roughly 23% found once. Sequenced material: peripheral blood mononuclear cells (PBMCs), taken when the disease was refractory, from a patient treated with antithyroid drugs. The receptors originated from a woman aged 40 to 50 with Graves disease. Each CDR3 is given without its conserved first and last residue. Each record gives: CDR3 protein, D gene, V gene, J gene. A D gene is named only where the DNA matches it firmly.

CDR3 protein: SAQPASGYSYEQY; D gene: TRBD2; V gene: TRBV20-1; J gene: TRBJ2-7
CDR3 protein: SASRGLGKETQY; D gene: TRBD2; V gene: TRBV20-1; J gene: TRBJ2-5
CDR3 protein: ASRPRVADYSNQPQH; D gene: .; V gene: TRBV6-1; J gene: TRBJ1-5
CDR3 protein: ASSLSVRGTEAF; D gene: TRBD1; V gene: TRBV27; J gene: TRBJ1-1
CDR3 protein: ASSQDSEQY; D gene: .; V gene: TRBV2; J gene: TRBJ2-7
CDR3 protein: SALEALTYNEQF; D gene: .; V gene: TRBV20-1; J gene: TRBJ2-1
CDR3 protein: ASSSPGQGHEQF; D gene: TRBD1; V gene: TRBV28; J gene: TRBJ2-1
CDR3 protein: SAAKPTEEQY; D gene: .; V gene: TRBV20-1; J gene: TRBJ2-7
CDR3 protein: SVPRSASYNEQF; D gene: .; V gene: TRBV29-1; J gene: TRBJ2-1
CDR3 protein: ASSLSIRTQLLRESYEQY; D gene: .; V gene: TRBV11-2; J gene: TRBJ2-7
CDR3 protein: SVETGGPTEAF; D gene: .; V gene: TRBV29-1; J gene: TRBJ1-1
CDR3 protein: ASSPSGPPNTGELF; D gene: TRBD2; V gene: TRBV6-2/TRBV6-3; J gene: TRBJ2-2
CDR3 protein: ATSEGPWSNQPQH; D gene: .; V gene: TRBV24-1; J gene: TRBJ1-5
CDR3 protein: ATSRDFGSGRSGETQY; D gene: .; V gene: TRBV15; J gene: TRBJ2-5
CDR3 protein: ASSYTGMHYEQY; D gene: .; V gene: TRBV6-5; J gene: TRBJ2-7
CDR3 protein: SANNPRQETQY; D gene: .; V gene: TRBV20-1; J gene: TRBJ2-5
CDR3 protein: ASSGDYSYEQY; D gene: TRBD2; V gene: TRBV14; J gene: TRBJ2-7
CDR3 protein: SVERSGDEQF; D gene: .; V gene: TRBV29-1; J gene: TRBJ2-1
CDR3 protein: ASSLGGSGNTIY; D gene: .; V gene: TRBV12-3/TRBV12-4; J gene: TRBJ1-3
CDR3 protein: ASSLEAWFTGTKGYEQY; D gene: .; V gene: TRBV11-2; J gene: TRBJ2-7
CDR3 protein: ASSFDRTISYEQY; D gene: .; V gene: TRBV27; J gene: TRBJ2-7
CDR3 protein: ASSSGQDFGEQY; D gene: TRBD1; V gene: TRBV9; J gene: TRBJ2-7
CDR3 protein: ASSLRASGPYEQY; D gene: TRBD2; V gene: TRBV5-1; J gene: TRBJ2-7
CDR3 protein: ASKADSTTGELF; D gene: .; V gene: TRBV28; J gene: TRBJ2-2
CDR3 protein: ASSLEGWDTEAF; D gene: .; V gene: TRBV5-1; J gene: TRBJ1-1
CDR3 protein: ASSTLGQGLSGYT; D gene: TRBD1; V gene: TRBV28; J gene: TRBJ1-2
CDR3 protein: ASSRGLGAGPNNGQF; D gene: TRBD2; V gene: TRBV5-1; J gene: TRBJ2-1
CDR3 protein: ASSFLAGGDEQF; D gene: TRBD2; V gene: TRBV12-3/TRBV12-4; J gene: TRBJ2-1
CDR3 protein: ASSRAYNEQF; D gene: .; V gene: TRBV28; J gene: TRBJ2-1
CDR3 protein: ASSPSSRTSGESRETQY; D gene: TRBD2; V gene: TRBV28; J gene: TRBJ2-5
CDR3 protein: ASRQGEGEAF; D gene: TRBD1; V gene: TRBV10-3; J gene: TRBJ1-1
CDR3 protein: ASSLFLVIGTEAF; D gene: .; V gene: TRBV28; J gene: TRBJ1-1
CDR3 protein: ASSLSEDTEAF; D gene: .; V gene: TRBV28; J gene: TRBJ1-1
CDR3 protein: SASGGLEGGLEQY; D gene: .; V gene: TRBV20-1; J gene: TRBJ2-7
CDR3 protein: ASSASSGSTETQY; D gene: TRBD2; V gene: TRBV2; J gene: TRBJ2-5
CDR3 protein: SAPSGAYEQY; D gene: TRBD2; V gene: TRBV20-1; J gene: TRBJ2-7
CDR3 protein: ASSLVGLAVNEQF; D gene: TRBD2; V gene: TRBV5-1; J gene: TRBJ2-1
CDR3 protein: SAKDGSSYEQY; D gene: .; V gene: TRBV20-1; J gene: TRBJ2-7
CDR3 protein: ATQGAGRPEAF; D gene: TRBD1; V gene: TRBV25-1; J gene: TRBJ1-1
CDR3 protein: ASSSGQEYQPQH; D gene: TRBD1; V gene: TRBV12-3/TRBV12-4; J gene: TRBJ1-5
CDR3 protein: ASSLGQTYEQY; D gene: .; V gene: TRBV11-2; J gene: TRBJ2-7
CDR3 protein: ASSSSLLAGNYEQY; D gene: TRBD2; V gene: TRBV6-2/TRBV6-3; J gene: TRBJ2-7
CDR3 protein: ASSQGFWTVYGYT; D gene: .; V gene: TRBV4-1; J gene: TRBJ1-2
CDR3 protein: ASSGTSGSYFAITDTQY; D gene: TRBD2; V gene: TRBV12-3/TRBV12-4; J gene: TRBJ2-3
CDR3 protein: ASSYTGTRGLRETQY; D gene: TRBD2; V gene: TRBV6-2/TRBV6-3; J gene: TRBJ2-5
CDR3 protein: ASSSPRGGGLNQPQH; D gene: .; V gene: TRBV12-3/TRBV12-4; J gene: TRBJ1-5
CDR3 protein: ASSPRGAGETQY; D gene: .; V gene: TRBV19; J gene: TRBJ2-5
CDR3 protein: ASTNPPLRGQTQY; D gene: .; V gene: TRBV6-1; J gene: TRBJ2-5
CDR3 protein: SARDQRLAAGELF; D gene: TRBD2; V gene: TRBV20-1; J gene: TRBJ2-2
CDR3 protein: SALLAESNTQY; D gene: TRBD2; V gene: TRBV20-1; J gene: TRBJ2-3
CDR3 protein: ASSLDWQISGNTIY; D gene: .; V gene: TRBV11-2; J gene: TRBJ1-3
CDR3 protein: ASSSLDRGESPLH; D gene: TRBD1; V gene: TRBV28; J gene: TRBJ1-6